This T cell receptor beta chain was obtained from a study of tumor-infiltrating lymphocytes in primary liver carcinoma. General study points: Without sorting, CD4+ versus CD8+ T cell repertoires were not compared. Lesser overlap characterized tumor-adjacent and tumor-blood pairs relative to tumor region pairs.

CDR3 length: 14 amino acids. V was shortened by 0 bases and J by 10 bases, with 12 bases between the two germline ends. The authors took blood RNA from unsorted whole blood and also extracted germline DNA. As to this clonotype: Its matching antigen is unknown.

A constant-region primer primed TCR beta cDNA synthesis from roughly 510 ng of total RNA. Nested multiplex PCR, run for three rounds with slightly modified ARM-PCR, yielded TCR beta libraries. With TRBV1-TRBV30 forward primers and a C-beta reverse primer, the first two PCR rounds were run for roughly 10 cycles each. Using its own MiXCR run on the multiplex PCR reads, TCRdb lists one record per CDR3 protein. The table has about 330,000 distinct CDR3 sequences, 65% seen once. The TCR comes from a man aged 35-49 years with primary liver carcinoma and hepatitis B virus infection. Sequenced material: peripheral blood. The chain carries TRBV12-3 or TRBV12-4 and TRBJ2-2; a possible D gene is TRBD2 (7 bases). The CDR3 reads CASSLAGGAVELFF. In DNA form, the CDR3 reads TGTGCCAGCAGTTTAGCGGGGGGGGCCGTGGAGCTGTTTTTT.